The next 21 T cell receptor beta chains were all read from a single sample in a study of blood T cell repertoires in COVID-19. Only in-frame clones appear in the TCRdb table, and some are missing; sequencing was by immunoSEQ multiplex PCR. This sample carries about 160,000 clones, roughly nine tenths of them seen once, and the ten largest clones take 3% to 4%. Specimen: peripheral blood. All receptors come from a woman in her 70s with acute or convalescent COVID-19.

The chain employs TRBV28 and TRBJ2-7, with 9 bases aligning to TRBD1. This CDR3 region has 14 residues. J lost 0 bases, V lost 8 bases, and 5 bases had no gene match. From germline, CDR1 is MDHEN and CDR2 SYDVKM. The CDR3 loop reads CASYRQGGSYEQYF. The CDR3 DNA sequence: TGTGCCAGCTATCGACAGGGGGGCTCCTACGAGCAGTACTTC.

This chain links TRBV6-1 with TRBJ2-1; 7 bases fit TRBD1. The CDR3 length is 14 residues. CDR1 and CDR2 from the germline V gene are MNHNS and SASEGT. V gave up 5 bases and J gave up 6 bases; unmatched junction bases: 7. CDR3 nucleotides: TGTGCCAGCAGTTGGGGCAGGGGGAGCAATGAGCAGTTCTTC. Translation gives CASSWGRGSNEQFF.

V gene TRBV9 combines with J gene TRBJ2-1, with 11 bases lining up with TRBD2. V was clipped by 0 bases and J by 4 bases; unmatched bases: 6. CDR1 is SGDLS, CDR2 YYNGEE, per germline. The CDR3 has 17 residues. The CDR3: CASSVDSGGAPYNEQFF. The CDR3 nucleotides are TGTGCCAGCAGCGTAGATAGCGGGGGGGCCCCGTACAATGAGCAGTTCTTC.

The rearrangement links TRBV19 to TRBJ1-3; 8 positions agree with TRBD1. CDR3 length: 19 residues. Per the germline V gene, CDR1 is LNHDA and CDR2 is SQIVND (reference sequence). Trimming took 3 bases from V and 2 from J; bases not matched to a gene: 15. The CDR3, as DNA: TGTGCCAGTAGTATGGTGGCCCGGGACAGGCCATCACCTGGAAACACCATATATTTT. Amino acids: CASSMVARDRPSPGNTIYF.

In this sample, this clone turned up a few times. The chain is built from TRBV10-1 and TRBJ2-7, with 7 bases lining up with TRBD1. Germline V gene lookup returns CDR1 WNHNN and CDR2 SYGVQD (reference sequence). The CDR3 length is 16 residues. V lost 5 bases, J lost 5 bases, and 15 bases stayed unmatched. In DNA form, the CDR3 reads TGCGCCAGCAGTACTAGAGATAACGACAGGGAGAACGAGCAGTACTTC. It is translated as CASSTRDNDRENEQYF.

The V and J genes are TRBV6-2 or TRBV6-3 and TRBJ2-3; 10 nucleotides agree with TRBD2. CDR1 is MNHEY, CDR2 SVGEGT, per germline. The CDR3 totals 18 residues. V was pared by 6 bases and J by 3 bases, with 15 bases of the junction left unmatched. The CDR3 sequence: CASSLNVLAGVKTDTQYF. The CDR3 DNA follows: TGTGCCAGCAGCTTGAATGTCCTAGCGGGAGTTAAGACAGATACGCAGTATTTT.

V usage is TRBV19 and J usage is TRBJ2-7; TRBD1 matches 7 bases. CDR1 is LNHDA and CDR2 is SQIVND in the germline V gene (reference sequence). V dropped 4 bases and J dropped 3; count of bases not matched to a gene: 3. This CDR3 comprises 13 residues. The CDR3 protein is CASSNAGGYEQYF. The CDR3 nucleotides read TGTGCCAGTAGTAACGCAGGGGGCTACGAGCAGTACTTC.

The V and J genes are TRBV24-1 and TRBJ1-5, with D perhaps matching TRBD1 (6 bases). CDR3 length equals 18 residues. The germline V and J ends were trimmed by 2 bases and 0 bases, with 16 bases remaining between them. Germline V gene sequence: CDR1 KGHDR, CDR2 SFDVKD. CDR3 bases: TGTGCCACCAGTGATTCCTATGGGAAGGGGGATAGCAATCAGCCCCAGCATTTT. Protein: CATSDSYGKGDSNQPQHF.

CDR3 amino acids: CASSYRGTGGRAFF. The CDR3 DNA reads as TGTGCCAGCAGTTACAGGGGGACAGGGGGCCGAGCTTTCTTT. The chain employs TRBV6-5 and TRBJ1-1; 12 nucleotides line up with TRBD1. With 2 bases clipped from V and 10 bases from J, the junction kept 5 bases outside the gene matches. This CDR3 is 14 amino acids long. Germline V gene lookup returns CDR1 MNHEY and CDR2 SVGAGI.

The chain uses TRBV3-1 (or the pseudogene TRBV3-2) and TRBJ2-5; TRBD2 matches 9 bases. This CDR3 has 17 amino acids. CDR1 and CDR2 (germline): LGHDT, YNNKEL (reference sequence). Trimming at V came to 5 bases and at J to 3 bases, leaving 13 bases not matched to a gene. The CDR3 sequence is CASSKRQIAGAKETQYF. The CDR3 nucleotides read TGTGCCAGCAGCAAAAGACAAATAGCGGGGGCTAAAGAGACCCAGTACTTC.

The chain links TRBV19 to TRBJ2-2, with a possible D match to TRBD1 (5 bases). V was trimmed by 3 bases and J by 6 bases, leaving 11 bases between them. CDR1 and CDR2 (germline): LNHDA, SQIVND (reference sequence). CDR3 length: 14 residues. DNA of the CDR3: TGTGCCAGTAGTATGAATCAGGGATCCGGGGAGCTGTTTTTT. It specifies CASSMNQGSGELFF.

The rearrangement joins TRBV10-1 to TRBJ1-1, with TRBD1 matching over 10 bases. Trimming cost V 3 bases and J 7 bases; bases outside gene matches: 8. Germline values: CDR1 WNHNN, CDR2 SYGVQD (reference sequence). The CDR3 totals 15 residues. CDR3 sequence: CASSDPGTGASEAFF. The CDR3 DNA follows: TGCGCCAGCAGTGACCCCGGGACAGGGGCAAGTGAAGCTTTCTTT.

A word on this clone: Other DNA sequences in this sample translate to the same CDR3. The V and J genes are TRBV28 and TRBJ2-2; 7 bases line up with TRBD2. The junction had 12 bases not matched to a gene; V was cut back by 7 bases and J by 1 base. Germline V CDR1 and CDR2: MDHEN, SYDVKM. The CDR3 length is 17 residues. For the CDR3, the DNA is TGTGCCAGCATGACTAGCTCCCGACCTAGGAACACCGGGGAGCTGTTTTTT. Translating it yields CASMTSSRPRNTGELFF.

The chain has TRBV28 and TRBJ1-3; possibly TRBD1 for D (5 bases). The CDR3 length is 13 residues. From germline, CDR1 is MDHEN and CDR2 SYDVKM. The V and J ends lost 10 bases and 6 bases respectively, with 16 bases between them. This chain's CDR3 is CATTTAQANTIYF. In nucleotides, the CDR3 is TGTGCCACCACGACAGCTCAAGCAAACACCATATATTTT.

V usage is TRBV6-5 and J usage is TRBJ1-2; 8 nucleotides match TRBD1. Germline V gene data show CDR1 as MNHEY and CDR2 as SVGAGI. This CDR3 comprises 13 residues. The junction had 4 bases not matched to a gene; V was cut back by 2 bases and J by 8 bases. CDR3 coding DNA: TGTGCCAGCAGTTACACGACAGGGGACGGCTACACCTTC. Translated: CASSYTTGDGYTF.

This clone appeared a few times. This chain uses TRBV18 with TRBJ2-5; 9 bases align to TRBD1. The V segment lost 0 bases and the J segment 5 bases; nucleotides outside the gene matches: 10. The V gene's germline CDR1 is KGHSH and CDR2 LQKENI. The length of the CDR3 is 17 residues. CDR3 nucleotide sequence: TGTGCCAGCTCACCACCTCGCACAGGGGGCATATTGGAGACCCAGTACTTC. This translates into CASSPPRTGGILETQYF.

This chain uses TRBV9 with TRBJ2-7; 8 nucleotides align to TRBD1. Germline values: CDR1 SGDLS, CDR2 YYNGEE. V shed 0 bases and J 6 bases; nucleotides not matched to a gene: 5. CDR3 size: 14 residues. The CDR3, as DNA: TGTGCCAGCAGCGTAGCGGACAGGGTAAGCGAGCAGTACTTC. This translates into CASSVADRVSEQYF.

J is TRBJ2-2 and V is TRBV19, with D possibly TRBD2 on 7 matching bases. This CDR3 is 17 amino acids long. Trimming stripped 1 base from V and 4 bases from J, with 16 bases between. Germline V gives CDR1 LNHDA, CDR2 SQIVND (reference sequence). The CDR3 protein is CASSIGRGAIGTGELFF. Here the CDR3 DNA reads TGTGCCAGTAGTATAGGTCGGGGGGCGATAGGCACCGGGGAGCTGTTTTTT.

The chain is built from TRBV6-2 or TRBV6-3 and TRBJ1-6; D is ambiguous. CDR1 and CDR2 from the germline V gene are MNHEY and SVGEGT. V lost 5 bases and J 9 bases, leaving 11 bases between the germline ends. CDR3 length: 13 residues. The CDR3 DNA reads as TGTGCCAGCAGTCCGACATTGATTTCACCCCTCCACTTT. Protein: CASSPTLISPLHF.

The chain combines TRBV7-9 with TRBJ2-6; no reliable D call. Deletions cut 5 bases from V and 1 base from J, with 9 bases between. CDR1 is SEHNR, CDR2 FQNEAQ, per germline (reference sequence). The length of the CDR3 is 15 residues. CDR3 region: CASSLRVSGANVLTF. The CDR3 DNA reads TGTGCCAGCAGCCTCCGGGTATCTGGGGCCAACGTCCTGACTTTC.

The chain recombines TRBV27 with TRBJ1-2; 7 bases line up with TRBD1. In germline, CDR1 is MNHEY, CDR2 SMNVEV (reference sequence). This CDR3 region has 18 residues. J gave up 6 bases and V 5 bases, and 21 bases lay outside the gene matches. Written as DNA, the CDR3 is TGTGCCAGCAGTGACAGGGTGTTTAGGCCCCCACATACGGATGGCTACACCTTC. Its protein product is CASSDRVFRPPHTDGYTF.